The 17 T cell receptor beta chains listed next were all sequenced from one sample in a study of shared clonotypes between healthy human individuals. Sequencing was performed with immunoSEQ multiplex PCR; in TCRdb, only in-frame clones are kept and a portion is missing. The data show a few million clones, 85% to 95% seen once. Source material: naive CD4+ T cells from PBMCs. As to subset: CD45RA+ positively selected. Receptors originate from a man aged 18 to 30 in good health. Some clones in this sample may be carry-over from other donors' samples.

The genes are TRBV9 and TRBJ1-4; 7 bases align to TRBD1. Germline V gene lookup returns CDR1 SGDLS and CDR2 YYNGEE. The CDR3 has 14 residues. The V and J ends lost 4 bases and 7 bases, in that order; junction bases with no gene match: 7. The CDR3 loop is CASSLEGAGEKLFF. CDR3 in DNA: TGTGCCAGCAGCCTTGAGGGGGCAGGTGAAAAACTGTTTTTT.

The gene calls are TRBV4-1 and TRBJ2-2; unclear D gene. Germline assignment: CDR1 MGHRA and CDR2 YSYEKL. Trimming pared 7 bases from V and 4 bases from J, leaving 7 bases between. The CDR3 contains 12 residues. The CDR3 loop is CASNWGTGELFF. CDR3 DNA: TGCGCCAGCAACTGGGGCACCGGGGAGCTGTTTTTT.

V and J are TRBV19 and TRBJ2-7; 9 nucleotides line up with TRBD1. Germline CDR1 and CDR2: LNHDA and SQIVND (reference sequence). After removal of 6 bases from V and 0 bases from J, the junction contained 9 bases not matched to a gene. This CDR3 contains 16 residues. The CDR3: CASRFTGTGSSYEQYF. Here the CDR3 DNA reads TGTGCCAGTAGGTTCACCGGGACAGGGAGCTCCTACGAGCAGTACTTC.

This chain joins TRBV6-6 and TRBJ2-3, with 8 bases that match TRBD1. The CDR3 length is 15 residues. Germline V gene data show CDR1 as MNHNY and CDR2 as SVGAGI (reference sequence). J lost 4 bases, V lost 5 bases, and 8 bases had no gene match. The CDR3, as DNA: TGTGCCAGCAGTCATCATCCAGGGGGCCCAGATACGCAGTATTTT. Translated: CASSHHPGGPDTQYF.

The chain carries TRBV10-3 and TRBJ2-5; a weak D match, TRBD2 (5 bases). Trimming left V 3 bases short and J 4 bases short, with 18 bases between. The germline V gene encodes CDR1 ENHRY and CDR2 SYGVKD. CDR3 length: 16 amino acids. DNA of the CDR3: TGTGCCATCAGTGAAGGTCGGGGAGTGGTGGGAGAGACCCAGTACTTC. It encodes CAISEGRGVVGETQYF.

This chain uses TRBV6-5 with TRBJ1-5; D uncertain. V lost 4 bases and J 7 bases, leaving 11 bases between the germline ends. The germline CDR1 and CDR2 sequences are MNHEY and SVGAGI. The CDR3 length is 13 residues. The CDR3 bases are TGTGCCAGCAGTTCCAAGGGATCCCAGCCCCAGCATTTT. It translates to CASSSKGSQPQHF.

The CDR3 DNA is TGTGCCAGCAGCTCGACCCCCGGGACAGGAGCCAAAAACATTCAGTACTTC. Translating gives CASSSTPGTGAKNIQYF. This chain joins TRBV5-8 and TRBJ2-4; 8 nucleotides agree with TRBD1. The CDR3 is 17 residues long. CDR1 SGHTS and CDR2 YDEGEE come from the germline V gene. Germline trimming cut 3 bases from V and 0 bases from J; bases unmatched to any gene: 8.

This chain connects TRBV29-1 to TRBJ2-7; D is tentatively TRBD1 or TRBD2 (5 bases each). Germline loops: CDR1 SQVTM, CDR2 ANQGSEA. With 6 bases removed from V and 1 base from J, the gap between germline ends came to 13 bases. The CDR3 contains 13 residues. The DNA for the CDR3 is TGCAGCGTCACCCCGGGACGGTCCTACGAGCAGTACTTC. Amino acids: CSVTPGRSYEQYF.

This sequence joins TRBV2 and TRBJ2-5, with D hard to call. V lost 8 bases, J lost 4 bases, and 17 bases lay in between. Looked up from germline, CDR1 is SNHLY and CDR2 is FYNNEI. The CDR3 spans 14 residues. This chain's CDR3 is CASCGHRSSETQYF. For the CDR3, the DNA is TGTGCCAGCTGTGGCCACAGATCGTCAGAGACCCAGTACTTC.

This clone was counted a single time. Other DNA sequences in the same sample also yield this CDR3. The CDR3 is CASSLAAGGADTQYF. CDR3 sequence (DNA): TGTGCCAGCAGCTTAGCAGCGGGAGGGGCAGATACGCAGTATTTT. The chain recombines TRBV7-2 with TRBJ2-3, with 10 nucleotides matching TRBD2. The CDR3 loop spans 15 amino acids. J was trimmed by 4 bases and V by 0 bases; bases with no gene match: 1. Germline CDR1 SGHTA, CDR2 FQGNSA.

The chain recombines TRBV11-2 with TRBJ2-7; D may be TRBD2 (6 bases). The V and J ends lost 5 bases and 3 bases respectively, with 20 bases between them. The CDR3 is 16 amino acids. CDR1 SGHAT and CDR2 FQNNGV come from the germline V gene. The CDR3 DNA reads TGTGCCAGCAGCCCCGGGGGTAGGGGCAACCGCTACGAGCAGTACTTC. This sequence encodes CASSPGGRGNRYEQYF.

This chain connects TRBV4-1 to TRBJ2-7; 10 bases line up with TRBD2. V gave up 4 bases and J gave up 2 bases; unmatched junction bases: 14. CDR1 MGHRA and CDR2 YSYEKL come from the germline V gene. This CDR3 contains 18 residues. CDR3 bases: TGCGCCAGCAGCCGTGACAGGACTAGCGGTGACTCTCCCTACGAGCAGTACTTC. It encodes CASSRDRTSGDSPYEQYF.

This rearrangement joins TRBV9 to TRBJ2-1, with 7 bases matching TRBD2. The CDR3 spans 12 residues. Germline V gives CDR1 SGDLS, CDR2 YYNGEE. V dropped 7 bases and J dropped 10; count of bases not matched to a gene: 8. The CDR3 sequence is CASGRARGEQFF. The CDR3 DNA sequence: TGTGCCAGCGGGAGGGCCCGAGGGGAGCAGTTCTTC.

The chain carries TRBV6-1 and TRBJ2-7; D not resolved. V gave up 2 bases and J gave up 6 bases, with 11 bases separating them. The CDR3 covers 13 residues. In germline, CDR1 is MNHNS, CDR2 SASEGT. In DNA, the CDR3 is TGTGCCAGCAGTGAAACTGTCCGGAGCGAGCAGTACTTC. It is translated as CASSETVRSEQYF.

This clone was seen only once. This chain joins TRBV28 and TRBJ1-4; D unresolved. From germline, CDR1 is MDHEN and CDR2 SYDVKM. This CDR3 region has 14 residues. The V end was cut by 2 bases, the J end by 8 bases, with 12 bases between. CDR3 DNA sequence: TGTGCCAGCAGTTTAGGACCGAAGGTGGAAAAACTGTTTTTT. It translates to CASSLGPKVEKLFF. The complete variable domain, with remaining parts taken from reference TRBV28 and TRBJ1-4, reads DVKVTQSSRYLVKRTGEKVFLECVQDMDHENMFWYRQDPGLGLRLIYFSYDVKMKEKGDIPEGYSVSREKKERFSLILESASTNQTSMYLCASSLGPKVEKLFFGSGTQLSVL.

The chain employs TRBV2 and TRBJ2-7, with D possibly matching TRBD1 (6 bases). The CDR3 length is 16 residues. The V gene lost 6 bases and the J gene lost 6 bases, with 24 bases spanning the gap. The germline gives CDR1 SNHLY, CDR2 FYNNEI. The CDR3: CASSARMGHRGGEQYF. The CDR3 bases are TGTGCCAGCAGCGCTAGGATGGGACACCGAGGAGGCGAGCAGTACTTC.

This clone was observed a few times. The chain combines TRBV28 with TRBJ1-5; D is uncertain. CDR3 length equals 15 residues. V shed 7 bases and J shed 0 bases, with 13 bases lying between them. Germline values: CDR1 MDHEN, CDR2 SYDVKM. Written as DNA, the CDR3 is TGTGCCAGCACCTTCGGTTTGGGTAGCAATCAGCCCCAGCATTTT. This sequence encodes CASTFGLGSNQPQHF.